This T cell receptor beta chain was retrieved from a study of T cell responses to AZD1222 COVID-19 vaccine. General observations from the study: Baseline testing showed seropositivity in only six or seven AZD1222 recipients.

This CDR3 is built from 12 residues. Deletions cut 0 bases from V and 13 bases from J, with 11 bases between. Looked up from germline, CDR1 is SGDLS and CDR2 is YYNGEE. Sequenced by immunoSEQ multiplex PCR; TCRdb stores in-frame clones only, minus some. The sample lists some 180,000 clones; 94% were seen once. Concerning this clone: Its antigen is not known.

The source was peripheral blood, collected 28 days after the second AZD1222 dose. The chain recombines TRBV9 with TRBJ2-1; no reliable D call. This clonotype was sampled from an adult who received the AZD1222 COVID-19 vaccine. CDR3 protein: CASSVDQYRQFF. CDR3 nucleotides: TGTGCCAGCAGCGTAGACCAGTACAGACAGTTCTTC.